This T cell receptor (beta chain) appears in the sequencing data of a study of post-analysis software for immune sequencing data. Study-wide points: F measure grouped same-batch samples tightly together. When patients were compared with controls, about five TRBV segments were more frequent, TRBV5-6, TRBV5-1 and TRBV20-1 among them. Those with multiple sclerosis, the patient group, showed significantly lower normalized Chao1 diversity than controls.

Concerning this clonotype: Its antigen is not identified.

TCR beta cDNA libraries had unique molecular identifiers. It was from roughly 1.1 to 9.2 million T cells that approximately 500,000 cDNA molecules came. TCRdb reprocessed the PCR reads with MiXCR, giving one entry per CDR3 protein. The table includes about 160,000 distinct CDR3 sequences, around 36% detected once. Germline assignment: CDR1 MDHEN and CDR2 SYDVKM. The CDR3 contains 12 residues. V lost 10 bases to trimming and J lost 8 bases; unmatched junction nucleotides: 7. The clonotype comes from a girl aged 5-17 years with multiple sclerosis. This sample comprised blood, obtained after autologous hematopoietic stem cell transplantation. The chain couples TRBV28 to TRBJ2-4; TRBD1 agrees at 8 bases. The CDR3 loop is CATTTGVDIQYF. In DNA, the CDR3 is TGTGCCACCACGACAGGGGTGGACATTCAGTACTTC.